Listed here are 13 T cell receptor beta chains from one sample, sequenced in a study of shared clonotypes between healthy human individuals. Assay used: immunoSEQ multiplex PCR; TCRdb lists only in-frame clones, some missing. The sample holds approximately 340,000 clones; about 74% are singletons and the top ten take about 9.3%. What was sequenced was memory CD4+ T cells sorted from blood. The subset was: CD45RA-negative fraction. These receptors originate from a young man in good health.

V gene TRBV6-6 combines with J gene TRBJ1-3; unclear D gene. V was pared by 6 bases and J by 0 bases, with 6 bases between. In germline, CDR1 is MNHNY, CDR2 SVGAGI (reference sequence). There are 13 residues in the CDR3. CDR3 coding DNA: TGTGCCAGCAGCCGAAACTCTGGAAACACCATATATTTT. This translates into CASSRNSGNTIYF.

The genes are TRBV19 and TRBJ1-2, with no clear D. The CDR3 spans 14 residues. The V and J ends lost 5 bases and 3 bases respectively, with 13 bases between them. Per germline, CDR1 LNHDA and CDR2 SQIVND (reference sequence). CDR3 nucleotides: TGTGCCAGTAGTCCAGACTCGGTCGACTATGGCTACACCTTC. Translated: CASSPDSVDYGYTF.

V gene TRBV7-3 combines with J gene TRBJ2-1, with D possibly matching TRBD2 (5 bases). The CDR3 runs to 15 residues. With 1 base removed from V and 4 bases from J, the gap between germline ends came to 11 bases. Germline-derived CDR1 and CDR2 are SGHTA and FQGTGA. In DNA form, the CDR3 reads TGTGCCAGCAGCTTAAACCCTTCGGGGTACAATGAGCAGTTCTTC. It yields the protein CASSLNPSGYNEQFF.

This clone was observed a single time. The chain carries TRBV5-4 and TRBJ2-1, with 13 positions matching TRBD2. V shed 4 bases and J 10 bases; nucleotides not matched to a gene: 8. The CDR3 extends over 15 amino acids. In germline, CDR1 is SGHNT, CDR2 YYREEE (reference sequence). As DNA, the CDR3 is TGTGCCAGCAGCGTGGGGACTAGCGGGATGCGCGAGCAGTTCTTC. Translating gives CASSVGTSGMREQFF.

V and J are TRBV29-1 and TRBJ1-2; D is perhaps TRBD1 (5 bases). Looked up from germline, CDR1 is SQVTM and CDR2 is ANQGSEA. V lost 2 bases, J lost 13 bases, and 11 bases lay in between. CDR3 length: 10 residues. The CDR3 nucleotides read TGCAGCGTTGAAAGCCCTACAGGCACCTTC. Protein: CSVESPTGTF.

This sequence joins TRBV29-1 and TRBJ1-4; D is possibly TRBD1 (6 bases). This CDR3 contains 15 residues. Germline-derived CDR1 and CDR2 are SQVTM and ANQGSEA. Between the trimmed V and J ends, which lost 1 base and 13 bases, there was a span of 22 bases. The CDR3 coding sequence is TGCAGCGTTGAAGGTGTTCGGCAGGGGTTGACGGTACTGTTTTTT. Protein: CSVEGVRQGLTVLFF.

The chain carries TRBV6-5 and TRBJ1-2, with D possibly being TRBD1 (6 bases). This CDR3 contains 13 residues. The germline V and J ends were trimmed by 6 bases and 6 bases, with 14 bases remaining between them. Looked up from germline, CDR1 is MNHEY and CDR2 is SVGAGI. CDR3 region: CASRPTGTDGYTF. CDR3 in DNA: TGTGCCAGCAGACCCACAGGGACCGATGGCTACACCTTC.

The V gene is TRBV7-2, the J gene TRBJ1-2; TRBD1 agrees at 7 bases. Germline loops: CDR1 SGHTA, CDR2 FQGNSA. This CDR3 spans 14 amino acids. The junction had 9 bases not matched to a gene; V was cut back by 3 bases and J by 8 bases. CDR3 sequence reads: CASSLDRTPGGYTF. DNA for the CDR3: TGTGCCAGCAGCTTGGACAGGACCCCAGGGGGCTACACCTTC. Full variable domain (remainder filled in from reference TRBV7-2 and TRBJ1-2): GAGVSQSPSNKVTEKGKDVELRCDPISGHTALYWYRQSLGQGLEFLIYFQGNSAPDKSGLPSDRFSAERTGGSVSTLTIQRTQQEDSAVYLCASSLDRTPGGYTFGSGTRLTVV.

The rearrangement uses TRBV5-1 and TRBJ2-6; D is possibly TRBD1 (6 bases). Germline V gene lookup returns CDR1 SGHRS and CDR2 YFSETQ. This CDR3 region has 16 residues. Trimming took off 4 bases at V and 0 bases at J, with 11 bases between the two ends. CDR3 sequence reads: CASSHDRISGANVLTF. The CDR3 DNA reads TGCGCCAGCAGCCACGACAGGATCTCTGGGGCCAACGTCCTGACTTTC.

This clone was recorded at least ten times. Other DNA sequences in this sample translate to the same CDR3. The chain recombines TRBV9 with TRBJ1-1; TRBD1 might be the D (6 bases). V was trimmed by 1 base and J by 1 base, leaving 8 bases between them. Germline loops: CDR1 SGDLS, CDR2 YYNGEE. This CDR3 spans 14 amino acids. CDR3 loop: CASSVSGQNTEAFF. The CDR3 nucleotides read TGTGCCAGCAGCGTATCGGGACAGAACACTGAAGCTTTCTTT.

The chain links TRBV11-2 to TRBJ1-2; TRBD1 matches 8 bases. The germline V gene has CDR1 SGHAT and CDR2 FQNNGV. The CDR3 spans 15 residues. Trimming removed 5 bases from V and 8 bases from J; junction bases left unmatched: 13. The CDR3 loop is CASSPHMDRVNGYTF. The DNA of the CDR3 is TGTGCCAGCAGCCCACACATGGACAGGGTCAACGGCTACACCTTC.

The chain is built from TRBV11-2 and TRBJ2-7; D gene ambiguous. CDR1 is SGHAT and CDR2 is FQNNGV in the germline V gene. Trimming shortened V by 2 bases and J by 7 bases, and 18 bases separated the two germline ends. There are 15 residues in the CDR3. Here the CDR3 reads CASSLSPGTAWEQYF. The CDR3 region has the DNA TGTGCCAGCAGCTTAAGTCCGGGTACCGCGTGGGAGCAGTACTTC. Full variable domain (rest looked up from reference TRBV11-2 and TRBJ2-7): EAGVAQSPRYKIIEKRQSVAFWCNPISGHATLYWYQQILGQGPKLLIQFQNNGVVDDSQLPKDRFSAERLKGVDSTLKIQPAKLEDSAVYLCASSLSPGTAWEQYFGPGTRLTVT.

V and J are TRBV5-1 and TRBJ2-7; TRBD2 agrees at 10 bases. Germline V gene lookup returns CDR1 SGHRS and CDR2 YFSETQ. Germline trimming cut 3 bases from V and 0 bases from J; bases unmatched to any gene: 3. The CDR3 runs 15 residues. CDR3 amino acids: CASSSGLADSYEQYF. The CDR3 DNA sequence: TGCGCCAGCAGCTCAGGACTAGCGGACTCCTACGAGCAGTACTTC.